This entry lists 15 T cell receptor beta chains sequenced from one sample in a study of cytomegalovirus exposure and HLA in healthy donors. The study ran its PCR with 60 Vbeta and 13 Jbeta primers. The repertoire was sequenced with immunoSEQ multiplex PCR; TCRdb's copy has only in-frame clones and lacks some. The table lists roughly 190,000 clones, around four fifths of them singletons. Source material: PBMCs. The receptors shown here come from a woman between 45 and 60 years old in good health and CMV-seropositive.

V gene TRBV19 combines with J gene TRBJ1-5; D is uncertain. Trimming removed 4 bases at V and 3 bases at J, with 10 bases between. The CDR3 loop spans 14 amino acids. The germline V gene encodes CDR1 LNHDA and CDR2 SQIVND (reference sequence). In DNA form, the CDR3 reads TGTGCCAGTAGTACGTCAGGTTCCAATCAGCCCCAGCATTTT. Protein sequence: CASSTSGSNQPQHF.

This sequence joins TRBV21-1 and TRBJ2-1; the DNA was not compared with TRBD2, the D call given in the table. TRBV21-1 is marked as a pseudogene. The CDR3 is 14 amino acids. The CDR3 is CASSARTFDNEQFF. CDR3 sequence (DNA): TGTGCCAGCAGCGCCCGGACTTTCGACAATGAGCAGTTCTTC.

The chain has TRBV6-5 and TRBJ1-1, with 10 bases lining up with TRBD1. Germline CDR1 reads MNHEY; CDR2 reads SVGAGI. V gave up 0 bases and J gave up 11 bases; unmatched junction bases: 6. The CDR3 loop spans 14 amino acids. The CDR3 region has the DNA TGTGCCAGCAGTTACTCAACGGGACAGGGGCGCGCTTTCTTT. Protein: CASSYSTGQGRAFF.

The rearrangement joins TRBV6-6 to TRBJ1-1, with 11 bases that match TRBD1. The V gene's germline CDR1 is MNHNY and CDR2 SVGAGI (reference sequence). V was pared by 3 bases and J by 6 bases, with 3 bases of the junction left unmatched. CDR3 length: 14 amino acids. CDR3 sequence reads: CASSYWTGGSEAFF. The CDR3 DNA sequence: TGTGCCAGCAGTTATTGGACAGGGGGCTCTGAAGCTTTCTTT.

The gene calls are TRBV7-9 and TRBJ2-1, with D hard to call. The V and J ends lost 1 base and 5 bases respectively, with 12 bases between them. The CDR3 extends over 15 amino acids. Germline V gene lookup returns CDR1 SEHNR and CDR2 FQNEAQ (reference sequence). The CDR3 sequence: CASSLVGQAHNEQFF. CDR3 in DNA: TGTGCCAGCAGCTTAGTAGGCCAGGCCCACAATGAGCAGTTCTTC.

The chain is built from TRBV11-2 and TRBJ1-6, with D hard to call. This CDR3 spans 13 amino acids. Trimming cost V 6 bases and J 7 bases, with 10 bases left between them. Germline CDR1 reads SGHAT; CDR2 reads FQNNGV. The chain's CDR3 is CASSQTENSPLHF. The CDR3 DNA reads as TGTGCCAGCAGTCAAACAGAAAATTCACCCCTCCACTTT.

The CDR3 DNA is TGCGCCAGCAGCTTTGCATCAGGGGTCACTGAAGCTTTCTTT. This encodes CASSFASGVTEAFF. The chain has TRBV5-1 and TRBJ1-1; possibly TRBD1 for D (6 bases). This CDR3 has 14 amino acids. Germline lookup yields CDR1 SGHRS and CDR2 YFSETQ. V was trimmed by 2 bases and J by 4 bases, leaving 12 bases between them.

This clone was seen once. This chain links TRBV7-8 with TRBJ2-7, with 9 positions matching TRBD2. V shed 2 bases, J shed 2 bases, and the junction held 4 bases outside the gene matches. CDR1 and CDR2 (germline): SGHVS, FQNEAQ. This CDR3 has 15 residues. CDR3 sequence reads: CASSLTSGLTYEQYF. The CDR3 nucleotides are TGTGCCAGCAGCTTAACTAGCGGGCTTACCTACGAGCAGTACTTC. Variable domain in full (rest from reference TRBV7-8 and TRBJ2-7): GAGVSQSPRYKVAKRGQDVALRCDPISGHVSLFWYQQALGQGPEFLTYFQNEAQLDKSGLPSDRFFAERPEGSVSTLKIQRTQQEDSAVYLCASSLTSGLTYEQYFGPGTRLTVT.

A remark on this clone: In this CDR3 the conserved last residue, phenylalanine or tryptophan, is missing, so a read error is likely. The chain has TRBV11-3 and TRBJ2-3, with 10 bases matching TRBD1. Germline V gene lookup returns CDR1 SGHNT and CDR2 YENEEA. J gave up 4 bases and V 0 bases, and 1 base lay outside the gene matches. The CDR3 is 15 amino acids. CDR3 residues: CASSLEGTGADTQYS. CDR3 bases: TGTGCCAGCAGCTTAGAAGGGACAGGGGCAGATACGCAGTATTCT.

The CDR3 reads CASSQEAGEDYGYTF. CDR3 sequence (DNA): TGTGCCAGCAGCCAAGAAGCGGGGGAGGACTATGGCTACACCTTC. The rearrangement uses TRBV4-2 and TRBJ1-2, with a tentative D call TRBD1 (5 bases). The germline V gene encodes CDR1 LGHNA and CDR2 YNFKEQ. The CDR3 extends over 15 amino acids. Trimming left V 0 bases short and J 3 bases short, with 11 bases between.

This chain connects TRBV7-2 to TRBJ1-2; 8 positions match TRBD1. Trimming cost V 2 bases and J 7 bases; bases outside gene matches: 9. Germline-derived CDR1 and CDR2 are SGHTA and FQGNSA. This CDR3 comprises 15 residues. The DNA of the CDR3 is TGTGCCAGCAGCTTATACAGGGGGAACAAAGGTGGCTACACCTTC. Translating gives CASSLYRGNKGGYTF.

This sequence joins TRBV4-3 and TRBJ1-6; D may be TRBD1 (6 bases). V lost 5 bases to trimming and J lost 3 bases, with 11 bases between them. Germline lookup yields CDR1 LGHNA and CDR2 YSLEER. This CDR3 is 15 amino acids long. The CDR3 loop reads CASSSSGHYNSPLHF. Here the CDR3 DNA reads TGCGCCAGCAGCTCCTCGGGACACTATAATTCACCCCTCCACTTT.

CDR3 sequence: CASSQDTLVLYF. DNA of the CDR3: TGTGCCAGCAGCCAAGATACTCTAGTGTTGTACTTC. The chain is built from TRBV4-2 and TRBJ2-7; D gene unclear. V was trimmed by 0 bases and J by 12 bases, leaving 12 bases between them. The CDR3 length is 12 residues. Germline lookup yields CDR1 LGHNA and CDR2 YNFKEQ.

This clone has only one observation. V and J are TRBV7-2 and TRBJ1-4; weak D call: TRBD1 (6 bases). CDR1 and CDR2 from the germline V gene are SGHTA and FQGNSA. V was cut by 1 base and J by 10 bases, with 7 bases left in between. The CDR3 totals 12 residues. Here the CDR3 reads CASSLGGRKLFF. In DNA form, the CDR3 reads TGTGCCAGCAGCTTAGGGGGGCGAAAACTGTTTTTT.

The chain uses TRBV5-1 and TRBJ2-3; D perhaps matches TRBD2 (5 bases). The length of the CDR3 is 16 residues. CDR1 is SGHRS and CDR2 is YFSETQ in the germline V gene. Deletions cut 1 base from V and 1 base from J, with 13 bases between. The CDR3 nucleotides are TGCGCCAGCAGCTTGATGTCTAGCCGGGGCACAGATACGCAGTATTTT. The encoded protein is CASSLMSSRGTDTQYF.